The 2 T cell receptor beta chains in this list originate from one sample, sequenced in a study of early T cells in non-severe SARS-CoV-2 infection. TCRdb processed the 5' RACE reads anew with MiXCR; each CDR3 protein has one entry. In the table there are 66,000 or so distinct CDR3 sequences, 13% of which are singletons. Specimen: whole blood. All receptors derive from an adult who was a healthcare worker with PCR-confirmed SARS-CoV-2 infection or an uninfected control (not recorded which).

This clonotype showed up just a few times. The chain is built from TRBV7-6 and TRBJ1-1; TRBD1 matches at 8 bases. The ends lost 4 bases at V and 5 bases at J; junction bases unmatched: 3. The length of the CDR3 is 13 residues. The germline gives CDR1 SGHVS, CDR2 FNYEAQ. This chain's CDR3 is CASSYRGATEAFF. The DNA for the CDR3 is TGTGCCAGCAGCTACAGGGGGGCGACTGAAGCTTTCTTT.

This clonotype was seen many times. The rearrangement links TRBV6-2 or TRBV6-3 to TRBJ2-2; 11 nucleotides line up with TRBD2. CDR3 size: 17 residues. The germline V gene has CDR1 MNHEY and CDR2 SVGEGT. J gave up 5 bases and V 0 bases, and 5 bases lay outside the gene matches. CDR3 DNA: TGTGCCAGCAGTTACTCGTCTAGCGGGAGGAGGACCGGGGAGCTGTTTTTT. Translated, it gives CASSYSSSGRRTGELFF.